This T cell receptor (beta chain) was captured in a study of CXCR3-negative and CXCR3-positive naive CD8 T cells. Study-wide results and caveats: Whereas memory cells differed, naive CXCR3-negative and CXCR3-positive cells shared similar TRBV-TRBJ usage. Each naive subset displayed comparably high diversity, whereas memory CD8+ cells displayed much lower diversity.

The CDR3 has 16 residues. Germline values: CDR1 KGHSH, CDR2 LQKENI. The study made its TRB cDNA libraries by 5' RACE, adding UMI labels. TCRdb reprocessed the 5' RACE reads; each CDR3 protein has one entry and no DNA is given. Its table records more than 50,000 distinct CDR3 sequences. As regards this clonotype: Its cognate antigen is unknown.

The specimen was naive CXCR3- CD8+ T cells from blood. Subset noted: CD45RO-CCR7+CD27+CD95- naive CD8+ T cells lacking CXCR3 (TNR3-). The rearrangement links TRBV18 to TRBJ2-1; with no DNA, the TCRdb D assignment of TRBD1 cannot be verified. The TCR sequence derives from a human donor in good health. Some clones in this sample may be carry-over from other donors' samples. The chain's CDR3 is CASSLFSVSPENEQFF.